The 9 T cell receptor beta chains below were found in one sample sequenced in a study of T cell responses to AZD1222 COVID-19 vaccine. Method: immunoSEQ multiplex PCR; TCRdb's copy keeps in-frame clones and lacks some. The table shows about 120,000 clones, with just over 90% occurring only once. The sample here was peripheral blood, taken 28 days after the second AZD1222 dose. These receptors came from an adult who received the AZD1222 COVID-19 vaccine.

V and J are TRBV13 and TRBJ2-3; 10 bases fit TRBD1. The V and J ends lost 4 bases and 2 bases, in that order; junction bases with no gene match: 9. CDR3 length equals 17 residues. Germline CDR1 reads PRHDT; CDR2 reads FYEKMQ (reference sequence). The CDR3 bases are TGTGCCAGCAGCTCCCCGGACAGGGGGAAAATCACAGATACGCAGTATTTT. It specifies CASSSPDRGKITDTQYF.

The J gene is TRBJ2-3, the V gene TRBV19; the match to TRBD1 covers 7 bases. The CDR3 contains 15 residues. V was clipped by 4 bases and J by 3 bases; unmatched bases: 7. The V gene's germline CDR1 is LNHDA and CDR2 SQIVND (reference sequence). The CDR3 here is CASSTTGVETDTQYF. The CDR3 bases are TGTGCCAGTAGTACTACAGGGGTGGAGACAGATACGCAGTATTTT.

The V call is TRBV7-2, the J call TRBJ2-7, with 7 bases identical to TRBD2. The CDR3 contains 14 residues. The V gene end was trimmed by 7 bases and the J gene end by 6 bases; junction bases not matched to a gene: 12. Looked up from germline, CDR1 is SGHTA and CDR2 is FQGNSA. This CDR3 is CASTLSGTIGEQYF. CDR3 sequence (DNA): TGTGCCAGCACCCTATCGGGGACTATAGGCGAGCAGTACTTC.

The J gene is TRBJ2-7, the V gene TRBV18; maybe TRBD1 (6 bases). The V end lost 2 bases, the J end lost 3 bases, and 11 bases lay between the germline ends. Germline lookup yields CDR1 KGHSH and CDR2 LQKENI. The CDR3 extends over 14 amino acids. CDR3 DNA: TGTGCCAGCTCACCAATCGGACAGTTCTACGAGCAGTACTTC. It is translated as CASSPIGQFYEQYF. Based on the CDR3 plus reference TRBV18 and TRBJ2-7, the full variable domain is NAGVMQNPRHLVRRRGQEARLRCSPMKGHSHVYWYRQLPEEGLKFMVYLQKENIIDESGMPKERFSAEFPKEGPSILRIQQVVRGDSAAYFCASSPIGQFYEQYFGPGTRLTVT.

The chain links TRBV7-2 to TRBJ1-2; TRBD1 matches 9 bases. Unmatched junction bases numbered 4, after V lost 2 bases and J lost 6 bases. CDR1 is SGHTA and CDR2 is FQGNSA in the germline V gene. The CDR3 is made up of 14 amino acids. CDR3 sequence reads: CASSLMGQGNGYTF. Here the CDR3 DNA reads TGTGCCAGCAGCTTAATGGGACAGGGTAATGGCTACACCTTC.

The chain is built from TRBV7-9 and TRBJ1-4; 8 bases map to TRBD1. Trimming removed 5 bases from V and 5 bases from J; junction bases left unmatched: 7. Germline assignment: CDR1 SEHNR and CDR2 FQNEAQ (reference sequence). CDR3 length equals 15 residues. The CDR3, as DNA: TGTGCCAGCAGCCGGGGACAGGACGAGAATGAAAAACTGTTTTTT. It is translated as CASSRGQDENEKLFF.

This clone came up once. This sequence joins TRBV2 and TRBJ1-5, with D possibly being TRBD1 (6 bases). V lost 5 bases and J 4 bases, leaving 18 bases between the germline ends. The germline V gene has CDR1 SNHLY and CDR2 FYNNEI. The CDR3 is 16 residues long. The CDR3: CASSREGGARNQPQHF. The CDR3 DNA reads as TGTGCCAGCAGTCGAGAGGGGGGCGCGAGGAATCAGCCCCAGCATTTT. Filled out from reference TRBV2 and TRBJ1-5, the complete variable domain reads EPEVTQTPSHQVTQMGQEVILRCVPISNHLYFYWYRQILGQKVEFLVSFYNNEISEKSEIFDDQFSVERPDGSNFTLKIRSTKLEDSAMYFCASSREGGARNQPQHFGDGTRLSIL.

This chain joins TRBV5-1 and TRBJ1-1, with D perhaps matching TRBD1 (6 bases). This CDR3 region has 16 residues. The germline CDR1 and CDR2 sequences are SGHRS and YFSETQ. V was shortened by 1 base and J by 4 bases, with 17 bases between the two germline ends. Here the CDR3 reads CASSLIRGIRSTEAFF. CDR3 sequence (DNA): TGCGCCAGCAGCTTGATCAGGGGTATACGGAGCACTGAAGCTTTCTTT.

V is TRBV7-9 and J is TRBJ2-7, with D perhaps given as TRBD1 or TRBD2 (5 bases each). Germline assignment: CDR1 SEHNR and CDR2 FQNEAQ (reference sequence). Trimming cost V 4 bases and J 5 bases, with 18 bases left between them. This CDR3 comprises 15 residues. The CDR3 coding sequence is TGTGCCAGCAGCTCTCTGGGGACGTGGGCAAACGAGCAGTACTTC. It encodes CASSSLGTWANEQYF.